The table lists the clone carrying this T cell receptor beta chain with a count of one. TCRdb's copy holds only in-frame clones and misses some; the assay was immunoSEQ multiplex PCR. The repertoire holds roughly 300,000 clones, with 86% as singletons. These data are taken from a study of blood T cell repertoires in COVID-19. Study background: PBMCs, B-cell-depleted T cells, or T cells were the source of the cDNA or gDNA that made up the material.

In assigning cohorts, the study relied on participant-reported clinical history. Cohort 3 recovered donors had two negative PCRs, clearance, or symptom resolution. Germline CDR1 reads SGDLS; CDR2 reads YYNGEE. The CDR3 sequence is 15 residues long. Trimming pared 3 bases from V and 7 bases from J, leaving 20 bases between. Sequencing was performed on PBMCs or T cells enriched from blood (not recorded which). This TCR was sampled from a woman aged 18-35 years who had recovered from COVID-19. J is TRBJ2-7 and V is TRBV9, with D tentatively TRBD2 (6 bases). The CDR3 is CASSETPGTEQEQYF. The CDR3 DNA reads as TGTGCCAGCAGCGAGACCCCCGGGACTGAACAAGAGCAGTACTTC.